Reported below is one TCR beta chain. This entry is derived from a study of blood T cell repertoires in COVID-19. On the study more broadly: PBMCs, B-cell-depleted T cells, or T cells provided the cDNA or gDNA that made up the material.

V shed 4 bases and J 7 bases; nucleotides not matched to a gene: 2. Germline V lookup: CDR1 MNHEY, CDR2 SVGAGI. This CDR3 contains 15 residues. Some clones are missing from TCRdb's copy, which holds only in-frame ones; the method was immunoSEQ multiplex PCR. The data show 350,000 to 500,000 clones, with about 90% seen just once and 0.7% to 0.85% held by the top ten. Sequencing was carried out using peripheral blood. The receptor was derived from a young man with COVID-19, enrolled during active disease. The chain couples TRBV6-5 to TRBJ2-1; TRBD2 matches at 15 bases. CDR3 DNA: TGTGCCAGCAGTTCCGGGACTAGCGGGGGGAATGAGCAGTTCTTC. Amino acids: CASSSGTSGGNEQFF.